This T cell receptor beta chain was identified during a study of blood T cell repertoires in COVID-19. The count of this clone is one. V gave up 4 bases and J gave up 0 bases, with 13 bases separating them. Germline V lookup: CDR1 MGHRA, CDR2 YSYEKL. This CDR3 has 16 amino acids. Assay: immunoSEQ multiplex PCR; the TCRdb copy retains only in-frame clones and omits some. The sample shows some 300,000 clones, about nine tenths of them seen only once. The specimen was peripheral blood. The rearrangement joins TRBV4-1 to TRBJ2-1, with D uncertain. The clonotype was recovered from a woman aged 45-59 years with COVID-19, enrolled during active disease. CDR3 sequence: CASSLIPYGSYNEQFF. The DNA of the CDR3 is TGCGCCAGCAGCCTAATTCCCTACGGCTCCTACAATGAGCAGTTCTTC.